This T cell receptor beta chain was captured by sequencing in a study of control samples from healthy donors and cancer patients. The V segment lost 4 bases and the J segment 7 bases; nucleotides outside the gene matches: 6. Germline lookup yields CDR1 SNHLY and CDR2 FYNNEI. The CDR3 is 14 amino acids. Some clones are missing from TCRdb's copy, which holds only in-frame ones; the method was immunoSEQ multiplex PCR. The data show some 51,000 clones, approximately 86% seen once. Sequenced material: blood. The sequence was collected from a man aged 45-65 years in good health. The rearrangement links TRBV2 to TRBJ1-5, with 8 bases that match TRBD1. The CDR3 DNA sequence: TGTGCCAGCAGTGTTGGGCAGGGGGCCCAGCCCCAGCATTTT. Translated, it gives CASSVGQGAQPQHF.